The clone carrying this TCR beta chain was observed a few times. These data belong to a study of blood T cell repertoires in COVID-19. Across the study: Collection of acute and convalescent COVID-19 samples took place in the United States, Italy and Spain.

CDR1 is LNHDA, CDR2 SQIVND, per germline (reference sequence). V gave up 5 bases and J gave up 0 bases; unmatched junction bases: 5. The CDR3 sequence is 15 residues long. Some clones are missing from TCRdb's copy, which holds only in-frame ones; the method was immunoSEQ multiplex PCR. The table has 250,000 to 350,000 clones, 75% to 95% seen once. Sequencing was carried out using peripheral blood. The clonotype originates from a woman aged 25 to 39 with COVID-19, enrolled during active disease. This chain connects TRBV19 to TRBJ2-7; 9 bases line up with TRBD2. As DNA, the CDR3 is TGTGCCAGTAGTTCGGTAGCGGGAGCCTCCTACGAGCAGTACTTC. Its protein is CASSSVAGASYEQYF. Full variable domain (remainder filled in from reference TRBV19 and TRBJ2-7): DGGITQSPKYLFRKEGQNVTLSCEQNLNHDAMYWYRQDPGQGLRLIYYSQIVNDFQKGDIAEGYSVSREKKESFPLTVTSAQKNPTAFYLCASSSVAGASYEQYFGPGTRLTVT.